This TCR beta chain was recovered during a study of metastatic and nonmetastatic thyroid tumors. About the research overall: Across peripheral blood and tumor or nodule tissue samples taken from malignant and benign thyroid patients, the repertoires were compared with one another.

Many counts were recorded for this clone. Germline CDR1 is LGHDT and CDR2 is YNNKEL (reference sequence). The CDR3 sequence is 15 residues long. The V and J ends lost 5 bases and 5 bases, in that order; junction bases with no gene match: 7. Each patient went into thyroid surgery without having received any treatment. TCRdb re-analyzed the PCR reads using MiXCR. In the table there are approximately 30,000 clones, about 3.7% of which are singletons. The clonotype was recovered from a male donor with papillary thyroid cancer or a benign thyroid nodule (not recorded which). Some clones in this sample may be carry-over from other donors' samples. Sequenced material: blood. V gene TRBV3-1 combines with J gene TRBJ2-5; 11 bases are a match to TRBD2. The CDR3 loop reads CASSTRTSGRETQYF. As DNA, the CDR3 is TGTGCCAGCAGCACCCGGACTAGCGGGCGGGAGACCCAGTACTTC.